What follows describes a single TCR beta chain. This sequence may be a read error, since a much larger clone differs from it by one base. The record originates from a study of blood T cells in healthy people across ages. A second PCR, run for about 7 to 11 cycles, used a sample-barcoded 5' primer plus a J-beta primer mix. TCRdb redid the calling of the 5' RACE reads with MiXCR, one entry per CDR3 protein. Of some 890,000 distinct CDR3 sequences listed, about 28% are singletons. V trimming: 6 bases; J trimming: 3 bases; junction bases outside the gene matches: 12. There are 16 residues in the CDR3. Per the germline V gene, CDR1 is MDHEN and CDR2 is SYDVKM. These data were also filed under a second study, of T cells of mothers and their children. This second report adds: Per mother, over 9.5 million TCR beta CDR3 reads were obtained; per child, about 3.3 million.

This clonotype was sampled from a middle-aged woman in good health. The sequencing input was blood. V is TRBV28 and J is TRBJ1-2; 8 bases agree with TRBD1. CDR3 nucleotide sequence: TGTGCCAGCAGACCTTACCAGGGGGCTTCGTACTATGGCTACACCTTC. Translation gives CASRPYQGASYYGYTF.